This record looks at one TCR beta chain sequence and its context. Its antigen remains unknown. These data are taken from a study of T cells after yellow fever vaccination. Findings and caveats of the study: Boosting was followed by the reappearance of most primary-vaccination clones (around 95% CD4, about 90% CD8). Some clonotypes were seen in both the CD4 and the CD8 compartments. These made up a small share and likely arose from convergent recombination.

MiXCR, run by TCRdb on the 5' RACE reads, gives a single entry per CDR3 protein. The sample holds about 330,000 distinct CDR3 sequences; roughly 8.3% are singletons and the top ten take approximately 18%. Germline V gene sequence: CDR1 PRHDT, CDR2 FYEKMQ (reference sequence). The CDR3 has 13 amino acids. V was pared by 1 base and J by 3 bases, with 6 bases between. The rearrangement joins TRBV13 to TRBJ2-5; D remains unclear. The sample here was PBMCs, taken more than 40 days after the first yellow fever vaccination. This TCR came from a man in his late teens or twenties who received the YFV17D yellow fever vaccine. CDR3 region: CASSLDWEETQYF. DNA of the CDR3: TGTGCCAGCAGCTTAGATTGGGAAGAGACCCAGTACTTC.